This entry lists 25 T cell receptor beta chains sequenced from one sample in a study of blood T cells in healthy people across ages. Then a second PCR, running roughly 7 to 11 cycles, was carried out with a sample-barcoded 5' primer and a J-beta primer mix. TCRdb passed the 5' RACE reads through MiXCR, listing each CDR3 protein once. The sample contains roughly 1,100,000 distinct CDR3 sequences, about 25% of which appear only once. The sample also formed part of further work on T cells of mothers and their children.

Sequencing used blood. The receptors come from a girl aged 2 to 10 in good health.

In its sample, this clonotype was seen a few times. The chain employs TRBV10-3 and TRBJ2-7, with D possibly being TRBD1 (6 bases). Trimming shortened V by 10 bases and J by 3 bases, and 16 bases separated the two germline ends. The CDR3 is 13 amino acids. The germline V gene has CDR1 ENHRY and CDR2 SYGVKD. CDR3 DNA sequence: TGTGCCACCCGGTCAGGGGCCTTCTACGAGCAGTACTTC. The encoded protein is CATRSGAFYEQYF.

This clonotype has only a few counts. The gene calls are TRBV6-5 and TRBJ2-6; D not certain. Per the germline V gene, CDR1 is MNHEY and CDR2 is SVGAGI. The CDR3 runs 15 residues. V gave up 3 bases and J gave up 0 bases, with 6 bases separating them. The CDR3 DNA follows: TGTGCCAGCAGTTATACGGGCTCTGGGGCCAACGTCCTGACTTTC. Translation gives CASSYTGSGANVLTF.

This clonotype has only a few counts. The chain joins TRBV9 to TRBJ2-5; 8 nucleotides line up with TRBD1. CDR3 size: 15 residues. With V trimmed by 1 base and J by 5 bases, 7 bases remained unmatched. CDR1 SGDLS and CDR2 YYNGEE come from the germline V gene. CDR3 DNA: TGTGCCAGCAGCGTACAGGGGGCCGGGCTGGAGACCCAGTACTTC. Amino acid sequence: CASSVQGAGLETQYF.

J is TRBJ2-1 and V is TRBV29-1; TRBD2 matches at 8 bases. CDR1 and CDR2 from the germline V gene are SQVTM and ANQGSEA. V was pared by 7 bases and J by 9 bases, with 14 bases of the junction left unmatched. The CDR3 consists of 14 residues. The CDR3: CSASGLVMFGEQFF. CDR3 bases: TGCAGCGCCTCGGGACTAGTCATGTTTGGTGAGCAGTTCTTC.

The V and J genes are TRBV7-2 and TRBJ2-5, with 9 bases identical to TRBD1. The end of the DNA is better explained by TRBJ2-7, so the J call may be wrong. CDR1 and CDR2 from the germline V gene are SGHTA and FQGNSA. This CDR3 is 15 amino acids long. CDR3 nucleotides: TGTGCCAGCAGCTTAGGAGGGGACAGGGACTACGAGCAGTACTTC. This codes for CASSLGGDRDYEQYF.

This clonotype has more than one count but fewer than ten. The chain carries TRBV5-1 and TRBJ2-5; D unclear. With 0 bases removed from V and 3 bases from J, the gap between germline ends came to 6 bases. The germline V gene has CDR1 SGHRS and CDR2 YFSETQ. This CDR3 contains 13 residues. Here the CDR3 reads CASSLVSEETQYF. The CDR3 nucleotides read TGCGCCAGCAGCTTGGTGAGCGAAGAGACCCAGTACTTC.

The sample holds a few counts of this clonotype. The chain joins TRBV2 to TRBJ2-7; unclear D gene. V was trimmed by 2 bases and J by 3 bases, leaving 8 bases between them. The CDR3 is made up of 13 amino acids. Germline CDR1 and CDR2: SNHLY and FYNNEI. CDR3 bases: TGTGCCAGCAGTGAACTCCTACGCTACGAGCAGTACTTC. Its protein product is CASSELLRYEQYF.

This clonotype came up a few times. DNA for the CDR3: TGCGCCAGCAGCCTTCTACTAGCGGGAGTCACCTACGAGCAGTACTTC. It translates to CASSLLLAGVTYEQYF. The V call is TRBV4-1, the J call TRBJ2-7; TRBD2 aligns across 11 bases. CDR1 MGHRA and CDR2 YSYEKL come from the germline V gene. The CDR3 is made up of 16 amino acids. V gave up 4 bases and J gave up 2 bases; unmatched junction bases: 7.

This clonotype was observed a few times. The rearrangement joins TRBV12-5 to TRBJ1-2; 7 nucleotides align to TRBD1. The CDR3 is 21 amino acids. J gave up 3 bases and V 0 bases, and 22 bases lay outside the gene matches. CDR1 and CDR2 (germline): LGHNT, FRNRAP. DNA of the CDR3: TGTGCTAGTGGTTTGGTACTATCTTGGTATTGGGACAGAGATAAACACTATGGCTACACCTTC. This codes for CASGLVLSWYWDRDKHYGYTF. Full variable domain (remainder filled in from reference TRBV12-5 and TRBJ1-2): DARVTQTPRHKVTEMGQEVTMRCQPILGHNTVFWYRQTMMQGLELLAYFRNRAPLDDSGMPKDRFSAEMPDATLATLKIQPSEPRDSAVYFCASGLVLSWYWDRDKHYGYTFGSGTRLTVV.

The rearrangement joins TRBV12-3 or TRBV12-4 to TRBJ2-1; possibly TRBD1 for D (5 bases). This CDR3 comprises 15 residues. Trimming took 7 bases from V and 5 from J, leaving 18 bases between them. The CDR3 DNA sequence: TGTGCCAGCATCCCCAACCAACTCAGGGACAATGAGCAGTTCTTC. Translating gives CASIPNQLRDNEQFF.

Concerning this clonotype: A junction end diverges from the germline sequence, so it may reflect a read error. The chain couples TRBV11-2 to TRBJ2-5; D is possibly TRBD2 (6 bases). CDR3 length equals 13 residues. The germline gives CDR1 SGHAT, CDR2 FQNNGV. DNA for the CDR3: TGTGCCAGCAGAAAAATGGGAGGAGAGGCCCAGTACTTC. Translation gives CASRKMGGEAQYF.

The chain carries TRBV14 and TRBJ2-1; D might be TRBD1 (5 bases). The germline V gene encodes CDR1 SGHDN and CDR2 FVKESK. CDR3 length: 18 amino acids. Trimming shortened V by 4 bases and J by 0 bases, and 19 bases separated the two germline ends. The CDR3 here is CASSPNTGPWVSYNEQFF. Written as DNA, the CDR3 is TGTGCCAGCAGCCCTAACACAGGCCCGTGGGTCTCCTACAATGAGCAGTTCTTC.

V and J are TRBV5-1 and TRBJ1-2; perhaps TRBD1 as D (5 bases). Looked up from germline, CDR1 is SGHRS and CDR2 is YFSETQ. The V and J ends lost 3 bases and 3 bases respectively, with 9 bases between them. The CDR3 length is 13 residues. The CDR3 region has the DNA TGCGCCAGCAGCTACCAGACAGACTATGGCTACACCTTC. This sequence encodes CASSYQTDYGYTF.

In this sample, this clonotype turned up a few times. The chain has TRBV20-1 and TRBJ2-5, with D perhaps being TRBD1 or TRBD2 (5 bases each). The DNA matches TRBJ2-7 better at its end, which makes the J call doubtful. Germline values: CDR1 DFQATT, CDR2 SNEGSKA (reference sequence). The CDR3 has 14 residues. The CDR3 loop reads CSARAVGEAYEQYF. Here the CDR3 DNA reads TGCAGTGCTAGAGCAGTGGGGGAAGCCTACGAGCAGTACTTC.

The chain combines TRBV6-6 with TRBJ2-5; D is uncertain. The V gene lost 0 bases and the J gene lost 1 base, with 6 bases spanning the gap. This CDR3 comprises 14 residues. Germline V gene data show CDR1 as MNHNY and CDR2 as SVGAGI (reference sequence). The CDR3 here is CASSYSSFQETQYF. Here the CDR3 DNA reads TGTGCCAGCAGTTACTCGTCTTTCCAAGAGACCCAGTACTTC.

This rearrangement joins TRBV5-1 to TRBJ2-5; 8 positions match TRBD2. Germline loops: CDR1 SGHRS, CDR2 YFSETQ. CDR3 length equals 15 residues. V was clipped by 0 bases and J by 5 bases; unmatched bases: 6. CDR3 residues: CASSLAAGEGETQYF. The CDR3 DNA reads TGCGCCAGCAGCTTGGCAGCGGGGGAAGGGGAGACCCAGTACTTC.

As DNA, the CDR3 is TGTGCCAGCAGCTTTGGCGGGGCGAATCAGTACTTC. Translated: CASSFGGANQYF. The V call is TRBV5-6, the J call TRBJ2-5, with D tentatively TRBD2 (6 bases). V lost 2 bases and J lost 11, with 13 bases in between. The CDR3 loop spans 12 amino acids. CDR1 and CDR2 from the germline V gene are SGHDT and YYEEEE. Full variable domain (missing parts from reference TRBV5-6 and TRBJ2-5): DAGVTQSPTHLIKTRGQQVTLRCSPKSGHDTVSWYQQALGQGPQFIFQYYEEEERQRGNFPDRFSGHQFPNYSSELNVNALLLGDSALYLCASSFGGANQYFGPGTRLLVL.

This clonotype has just a few counts. V usage is TRBV27 and J usage is TRBJ1-1; D not certain. The CDR3 has 13 residues. V lost 6 bases and J 6 bases, leaving 14 bases between the germline ends. The germline gives CDR1 MNHEY, CDR2 SMNVEV (reference sequence). The CDR3 DNA follows: TGTGCCAGCAGCCCAGGAGCTAGGGCTGAAGCTTTCTTT. It specifies CASSPGARAEAFF.

This chain links TRBV15 with TRBJ1-4; D is unresolved. Between the trimmed V and J ends, which lost 0 bases and 6 bases, there was a span of 11 bases. This CDR3 comprises 15 residues. CDR1 is LNHNV and CDR2 is YYDKDF in the germline V gene (reference sequence). CDR3 in DNA: TGTGCCACCAGCAGAGATCTGGCACCCGATGAAAAACTGTTTTTT. Its translation is CATSRDLAPDEKLFF.

The chain links TRBV5-1 to TRBJ2-7; TRBD1 agrees at 7 bases. The trim removed 2 bases at V and 2 bases at J, leaving 10 bases unmatched. This CDR3 region has 16 residues. The germline CDR1 and CDR2 sequences are SGHRS and YFSETQ. CDR3 bases: TGCGCCAGCAGCTTCCGACAGGGCCCAGGGCCCTACGAGCAGTACTTC. Translating it yields CASSFRQGPGPYEQYF.

This sequence joins TRBV15 and TRBJ1-1; 7 bases align to TRBD1. CDR1 LNHNV and CDR2 YYDKDF come from the germline V gene (reference sequence). V gave up 0 bases and J gave up 6 bases; unmatched junction bases: 7. The CDR3 loop spans 15 amino acids. The CDR3: CATSRERQGQSEAFF. The DNA for the CDR3 is TGTGCCACCAGCAGAGAGAGACAGGGACAGTCTGAAGCTTTCTTT.

This clonotype appeared a few times. The gene calls are TRBV15 and TRBJ2-7, with D tentatively TRBD1 (6 bases). The CDR3 totals 13 residues. Germline CDR1 reads LNHNV; CDR2 reads YYDKDF (reference sequence). Trimming stripped 7 bases from V and 1 base from J, with 11 bases between. The DNA of the CDR3 is TGTGCCACCAAACAGGGTGAGTCCTACGAGCAGTACTTC. Its protein is CATKQGESYEQYF.

The chain links TRBV7-2 to TRBJ2-1, with 15 bases aligning to TRBD2. This CDR3 spans 16 amino acids. V shed 3 bases, J shed 8 bases, and the junction held 5 bases outside the gene matches. The V gene's germline CDR1 is SGHTA and CDR2 FQGNSA. CDR3 amino acids: CASSFGLAGGPHEQFF. The CDR3 nucleotides are TGTGCCAGCAGCTTCGGACTAGCGGGGGGGCCACATGAGCAGTTCTTC.

This clonotype was counted only a few times. The chain is built from TRBV11-2 and TRBJ2-5, with unresolved D. The J call is in doubt because the DNA end fits TRBJ2-1 better. Looked up from germline, CDR1 is SGHAT and CDR2 is FQNNGV. The CDR3 has 12 amino acids. The CDR3 DNA reads as TGTGCCAGCAGCCGATGGGTAGGCGAGCAGTTCTTC. Protein: CASSRWVGEQFF.

The genes are TRBV20-1 and TRBJ2-5, with D perhaps TRBD1 or TRBD2 (5 bases each). The CDR3 totals 14 residues. CDR1 is DFQATT, CDR2 SNEGSKA, per germline (reference sequence). V lost 6 bases and J lost 2, with 16 bases in between. The CDR3 DNA sequence: TGCAGTGCCGTGCCGGGACGTCTGCAAGAGACCCAGTACTTC. Its translation is CSAVPGRLQETQYF.